This T cell receptor (beta chain) originates from a study of vaccination and CD4 T cells after COVID-19. Across the study: Blood was drawn a median roughly 66 days post second dose, range 14 to 241. Study observations and caveats: In convalescent patients, 304 of 307 vaccine-specific clones were mono-reactive for SARS-CoV-2 spike.

With V trimmed by 6 bases and J by 0 bases, 2 bases remained unmatched. This CDR3 spans 14 amino acids. CDR1 and CDR2 from the germline V gene are KGHDR and SFDVKD. Sequencing of the DNA from cultured CD4+ T cells was carried out with the Oncomine TCR Beta short-read assay. TCRdb fed the PCR reads into MiXCR, producing one record per CDR3 protein. The sample has approximately 16,000 distinct CDR3 sequences, less than 35% seen once. Turning to this clonotype: Its antigen is currently unknown.

Sample treatment: roughly ten-day PBMC culture with coronavirus spike peptide pools or control peptides (ViraFEST assay). The sequenced sample was cultured CD4+ T cells from blood. The sequence was obtained from a human donor with COVID-19. The chain couples TRBV24-1 to TRBJ2-3; 7 bases are shared with TRBD1. CDR3 bases: TGTGCCACCAGTACAGGGGTCAGCACAGATACGCAGTATTTT. It codes for CATSTGVSTDTQYF.